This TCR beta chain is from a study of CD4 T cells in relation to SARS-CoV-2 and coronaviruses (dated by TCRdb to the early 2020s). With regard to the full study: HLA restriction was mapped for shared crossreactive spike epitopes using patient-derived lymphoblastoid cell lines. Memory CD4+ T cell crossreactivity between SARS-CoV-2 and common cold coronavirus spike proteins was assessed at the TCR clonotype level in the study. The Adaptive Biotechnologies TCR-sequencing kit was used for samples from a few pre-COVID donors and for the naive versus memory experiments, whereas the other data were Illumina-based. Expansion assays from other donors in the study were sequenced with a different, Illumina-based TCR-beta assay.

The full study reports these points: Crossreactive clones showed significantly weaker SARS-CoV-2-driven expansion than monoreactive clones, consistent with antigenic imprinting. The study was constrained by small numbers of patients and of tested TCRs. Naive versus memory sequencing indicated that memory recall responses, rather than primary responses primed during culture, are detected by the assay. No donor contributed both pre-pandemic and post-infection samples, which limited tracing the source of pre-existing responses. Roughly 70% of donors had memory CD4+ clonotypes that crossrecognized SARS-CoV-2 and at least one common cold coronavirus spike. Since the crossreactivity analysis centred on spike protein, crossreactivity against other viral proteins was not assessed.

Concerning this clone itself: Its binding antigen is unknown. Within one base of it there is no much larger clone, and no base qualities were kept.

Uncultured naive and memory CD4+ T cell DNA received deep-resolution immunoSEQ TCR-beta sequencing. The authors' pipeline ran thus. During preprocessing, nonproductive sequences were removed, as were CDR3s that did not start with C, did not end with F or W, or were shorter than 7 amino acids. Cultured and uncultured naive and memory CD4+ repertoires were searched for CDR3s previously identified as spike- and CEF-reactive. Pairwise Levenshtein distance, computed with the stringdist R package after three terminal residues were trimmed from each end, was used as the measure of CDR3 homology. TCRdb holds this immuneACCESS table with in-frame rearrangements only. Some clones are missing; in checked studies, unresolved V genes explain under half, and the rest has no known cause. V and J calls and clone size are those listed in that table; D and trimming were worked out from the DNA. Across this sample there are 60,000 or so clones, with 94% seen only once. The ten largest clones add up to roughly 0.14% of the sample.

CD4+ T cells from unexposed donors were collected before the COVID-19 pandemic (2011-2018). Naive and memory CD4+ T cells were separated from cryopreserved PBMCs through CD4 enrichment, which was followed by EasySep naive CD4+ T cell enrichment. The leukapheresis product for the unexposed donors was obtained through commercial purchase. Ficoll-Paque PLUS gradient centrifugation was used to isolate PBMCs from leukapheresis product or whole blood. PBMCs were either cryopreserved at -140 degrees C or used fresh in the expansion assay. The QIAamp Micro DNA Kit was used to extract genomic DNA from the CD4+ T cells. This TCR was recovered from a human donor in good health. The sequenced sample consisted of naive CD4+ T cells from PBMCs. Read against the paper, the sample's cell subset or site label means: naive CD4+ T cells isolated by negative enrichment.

The CDR3 protein: CASLPTGRKETQYF. In nucleotide form, the sequence is TGTGCTTCGCTCCCCACTGGGAGGAAAGAGACCCAGTACTTC. This receptor chain uses TRBV6-5 and TRBJ2-5; possibly the D gene is TRBD2, per 6 matching bases. The CDR3 starts with the cysteine, ends with the phenylalanine, and has 14 residues. This entry keeps only the CDR3 DNA: 42 bases, framed from base 1. The germline V gene encodes CDR1 MNHEY and CDR2 SVGAGI.